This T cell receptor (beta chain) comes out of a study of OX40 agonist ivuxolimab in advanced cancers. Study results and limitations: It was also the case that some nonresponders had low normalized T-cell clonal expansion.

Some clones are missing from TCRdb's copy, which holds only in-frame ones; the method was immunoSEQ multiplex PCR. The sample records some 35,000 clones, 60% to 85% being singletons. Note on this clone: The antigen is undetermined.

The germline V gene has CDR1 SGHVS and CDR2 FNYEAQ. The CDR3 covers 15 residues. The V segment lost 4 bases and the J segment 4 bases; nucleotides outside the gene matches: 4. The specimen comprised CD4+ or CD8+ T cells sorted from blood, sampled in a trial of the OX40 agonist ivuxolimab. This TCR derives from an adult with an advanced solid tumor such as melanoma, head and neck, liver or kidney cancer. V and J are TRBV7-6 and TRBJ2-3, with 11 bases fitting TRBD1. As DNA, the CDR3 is TGTGCCAGCAGCTCGGGACAGGGGGTGTCAGATACGCAGTATTTT. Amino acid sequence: CASSSGQGVSDTQYF.